The rows below give T cell receptor beta chains drawn from one sample of a study of blood T cell repertoires in COVID-19. Only in-frame clones appear in the TCRdb table, and some are missing; sequencing was by immunoSEQ multiplex PCR. The sample lists about 130,000 clones, about nine tenths occurring once. Specimen: peripheral blood. The source is a man in his fifties or sixties with acute or convalescent COVID-19. Each CDR3 is given with its conserved first and last residue. A D gene is named only where the DNA matches it firmly. The size entry is marked missing in some rows and otherwise reads once, few, many or a size class.

j_call: TRBJ2-3; v_call: TRBV5-1; clone_size: .; d_call: .; cdr3_nt: TGCGCCAGCAGCTCAGAGCCCGGGACTCCAGATACGCAGTATTTT; cdr3_aa: CASSSEPGTPDTQYF
j_call: TRBJ2-3; v_call: TRBV11-2; clone_size: .; d_call: TRBD2; cdr3_nt: TGTGCCAGCAGCTTAGAGGGTAGCGGGGTATATACGCAGTATTTT; cdr3_aa: CASSLEGSGVYTQYF
j_call: TRBJ1-3; v_call: TRBV24-1; clone_size: .; d_call: TRBD1; cdr3_nt: TGTGCCACCGGGGGGATGGAAATGGCAGGGGGTTTCTTGTGTATCGGAAACACCATATATTTT; cdr3_aa: CATGGMEMAGGFLCIGNTIYF
j_call: TRBJ2-1; v_call: TRBV2; clone_size: .; d_call: TRBD1; cdr3_nt: TGTGCCAGCAGTGTGGGACAGGCGGTCTCCTACAATGAGCAGTTCTTC; cdr3_aa: CASSVGQAVSYNEQFF
j_call: TRBJ2-7; v_call: TRBV7-7; clone_size: .; d_call: TRBD1; cdr3_nt: TGTGCTAGCAGCCGAGACAGGGGAAACGAGCAGTACTTC; cdr3_aa: CASSRDRGNEQYF
j_call: TRBJ1-1; v_call: TRBV5-1; clone_size: .; d_call: TRBD1; cdr3_nt: TGCGCCAGCAGCCCCCGACAGGGTGGGGACGCTGAAGCTTTCTTT; cdr3_aa: CASSPRQGGDAEAFF
j_call: TRBJ1-2; v_call: TRBV28; clone_size: .; d_call: .; cdr3_nt: TGTGCCAGCAGTTTAAAACAGACAACCTATGGCTACACCTTC; cdr3_aa: CASSLKQTTYGYTF
j_call: TRBJ1-2; v_call: TRBV10-2; clone_size: .; d_call: TRBD1; cdr3_nt: TGCGCCAGCAGTGAGTGGCAACCGGGACAGGCTGGCTACACCTTC; cdr3_aa: CASSEWQPGQAGYTF
j_call: TRBJ1-2; v_call: TRBV4-2; clone_size: .; d_call: .; cdr3_nt: TGTGCCAGCAGCCAACTACAGGCTAGTGGCTACACCTTC; cdr3_aa: CASSQLQASGYTF
j_call: TRBJ1-5; v_call: TRBV24-1; clone_size: .; d_call: .; cdr3_nt: TGTGCCACCAGTGAGGGTGAGGGTAGCAATCAGCCCCAGCATTTT; cdr3_aa: CATSEGEGSNQPQHF
j_call: TRBJ1-1; v_call: TRBV7-8; clone_size: .; d_call: TRBD1; cdr3_nt: TGTGCCAGCAGCCGACGGGACAGGGGGACAGGTGAAGCTTTCTTT; cdr3_aa: CASSRRDRGTGEAFF
j_call: TRBJ1-2; v_call: TRBV2; clone_size: once; d_call: .; cdr3_nt: TGTGCCAGCAGCCCCAGTTCACACCCCTTCCTTAACTATGGCTACACCTTC; cdr3_aa: CASSPSSHPFLNYGYTF
j_call: TRBJ2-3; v_call: TRBV5-1; clone_size: .; d_call: TRBD1; cdr3_nt: TGCGCCAGCAGCTTGGGGGGACAGCTTTTGAATTTT; cdr3_aa: CASSLGGQLLNF
j_call: TRBJ1-6; v_call: TRBV5-1; clone_size: .; d_call: .; cdr3_nt: TGCGCCAGCAGGCCCGGGACATCTGAACTCCTCCACTTT; cdr3_aa: CASRPGTSELLHF
j_call: TRBJ2-3; v_call: TRBV2; clone_size: once; d_call: .; cdr3_nt: TGTGCCAGCAGGCGATTAGCGGAACGCACAGATACGCAGTATTTT; cdr3_aa: CASRRLAERTDTQYF
j_call: TRBJ2-7; v_call: TRBV5-5; clone_size: .; d_call: .; cdr3_nt: TGTGCCAGCAGCTCCGCAGGCTACGAGCAGTACTTC; cdr3_aa: CASSSAGYEQYF
j_call: TRBJ2-3; v_call: TRBV11-2; clone_size: once; d_call: .; cdr3_nt: TGTGCCAGCAGCTTACGACAGAATACGCAGTATTTT; cdr3_aa: CASSLRQNTQYF
j_call: TRBJ2-5; v_call: TRBV3-1/TRBV3-2; clone_size: .; d_call: TRBD2; cdr3_nt: TGTGCCAGCAGCCAAGGACTAGCGGGAGTAGAGACCCAGTACTTC; cdr3_aa: CASSQGLAGVETQYF
j_call: TRBJ1-1; v_call: TRBV5-1; clone_size: .; d_call: .; cdr3_nt: TGCGCCAGCAGCGCGACACCGAACACTGAAGCTTTCTTT; cdr3_aa: CASSATPNTEAFF
j_call: TRBJ2-5; v_call: TRBV9; clone_size: .; d_call: .; cdr3_nt: TGTGCCAGCAGTTCAGAAGAGACCCAGTACTTC; cdr3_aa: CASSSEETQYF
j_call: TRBJ2-1; v_call: TRBV28; clone_size: once; d_call: TRBD1; cdr3_nt: TGTGCCAGCACCTCGGGATTGGACAGGGGTTACAATGAGCAGTTCTTC; cdr3_aa: CASTSGLDRGYNEQFF
j_call: TRBJ1-1; v_call: TRBV24-1; clone_size: .; d_call: .; cdr3_nt: TGTGCCACCAGTGGTCCGGTCGGGACTGAAGCTTTCTTT; cdr3_aa: CATSGPVGTEAFF
j_call: TRBJ1-1; v_call: TRBV7-8; clone_size: .; d_call: .; cdr3_nt: TGTGCCAGCAGCCTATACACTGAAGCTTTCTTT; cdr3_aa: CASSLYTEAFF
j_call: TRBJ2-7; v_call: TRBV6-5; clone_size: .; d_call: TRBD1; cdr3_nt: TGTGCCAGCAGTTGGACAGGGGGCCTCGAGCAGTACTTC; cdr3_aa: CASSWTGGLEQYF
j_call: TRBJ2-1; v_call: TRBV6-5; clone_size: .; d_call: TRBD2; cdr3_nt: TGTGCCAGCAGCCACGAGCGGGGCTCCTACAATGAGCAGTTCTTC; cdr3_aa: CASSHERGSYNEQFF
j_call: TRBJ1-1; v_call: TRBV15; clone_size: once; d_call: .; cdr3_nt: TGTGCCACCAGCAGATCTATGAACACTGAAGCTTTCTTT; cdr3_aa: CATSRSMNTEAFF
j_call: TRBJ2-1; v_call: TRBV5-6; clone_size: .; d_call: .; cdr3_nt: TGTGCCAGCAGCTTGGTCTCAGGCCCTGGGTTCTTC; cdr3_aa: CASSLVSGPGFF
j_call: TRBJ1-1; v_call: TRBV5-1; clone_size: once; d_call: .; cdr3_nt: TGCGCCAGCAGCTTTCGGGAGAACACTGAAGCTTTCTTT; cdr3_aa: CASSFRENTEAFF